Listed below are T cell receptor beta chains from one sample, sequenced in a study of blood T cell repertoires in COVID-19. The data were produced by immunoSEQ multiplex PCR, yet TCRdb's version contains in-frame clones alone and is incomplete. The repertoire holds 150,000 or so clones, roughly nine tenths seen once, with about an eighth in the top ten. Input material: peripheral blood. These receptors came from a woman in her seventies with COVID-19, enrolled during active disease. The CDR3 runs from the conserved cysteine through the conserved F or W. D genes are given only for firm matches. Size values are once, few and many counts, or a class for expanded clones, and some rows have none.

v_gene: TRBV4-1
len: 15
j_gene: TRBJ2-7
abundance: NA
d_gene: TRBD2
CDR3aa: CASSQVGLAGDEQYF
CDR3nt: TGCGCCAGCAGCCAAGTTGGACTAGCGGGGGACGAGCAGTACTTC

v_gene: TRBV30
len: 14
j_gene: TRBJ1-2
abundance: few
d_gene: NA
CDR3aa: CAWSETGINYGYTF
CDR3nt: TGTGCCTGGAGCGAGACAGGAATCAACTATGGCTACACCTTC

v_gene: TRBV19
len: 16
j_gene: TRBJ1-5
abundance: NA
d_gene: TRBD1
CDR3aa: CASSIGTGASNQPQHF
CDR3nt: TGTGCCAGTAGTATAGGGACAGGAGCTAGCAATCAGCCCCAGCATTTT

v_gene: TRBV2
len: 14
j_gene: TRBJ2-1
abundance: NA
d_gene: TRBD1
CDR3aa: CASRRDRAYNEQFF
CDR3nt: TGTGCCAGCAGGAGGGACAGGGCTTACAATGAGCAGTTCTTC

v_gene: TRBV30
len: 17
j_gene: TRBJ2-7
abundance: NA
d_gene: NA
CDR3aa: CAWSLPWGRGTFYEQYF
CDR3nt: TGTGCCTGGAGTCTCCCCTGGGGGAGGGGGACCTTTTACGAGCAGTACTTC

v_gene: TRBV5-5
len: 16
j_gene: TRBJ2-2
abundance: NA
d_gene: NA
CDR3aa: CASSWGAQTNTGELFF
CDR3nt: TGTGCCAGCAGCTGGGGAGCGCAGACCAACACCGGGGAGCTGTTTTTT

v_gene: TRBV28
len: 14
j_gene: TRBJ2-7
abundance: once
d_gene: TRBD1
CDR3aa: CASRLGNRGREQYF
CDR3nt: TGTGCCAGCAGGCTTGGAAACAGGGGTAGGGAGCAGTACTTC

v_gene: TRBV5-1
len: 17
j_gene: TRBJ2-1
abundance: NA
d_gene: TRBD1
CDR3aa: CASSNILTGVSYNEQFF
CDR3nt: TGCGCCAGCAGCAATATCCTTACAGGGGTCTCCTACAATGAGCAGTTCTTC

v_gene: TRBV5-4
len: 16
j_gene: TRBJ2-7
abundance: NA
d_gene: NA
CDR3aa: CASSLGRQGASGEQYF
CDR3nt: TGTGCCAGCAGCTTGGGCCGTCAGGGGGCTAGCGGCGAGCAGTACTTC

v_gene: TRBV2
len: 13
j_gene: TRBJ1-2
abundance: NA
d_gene: NA
CDR3aa: CASTLGGGYGYTF
CDR3nt: TGTGCCAGCACACTGGGGGGAGGGTATGGCTACACCTTC

v_gene: TRBV7-2
len: 14
j_gene: TRBJ2-3
abundance: NA
d_gene: NA
CDR3aa: CASSNMGGADTQYF
CDR3nt: TGTGCCAGCAGCAACATGGGGGGTGCAGATACGCAGTATTTT

v_gene: TRBV6-5
len: 14
j_gene: TRBJ1-4
abundance: NA
d_gene: NA
CDR3aa: CASSYSRGWEKLFF
CDR3nt: TGTGCCAGCAGTTACTCCCGGGGTTGGGAAAAACTGTTTTTT

v_gene: TRBV5-4
len: 15
j_gene: TRBJ2-7
abundance: NA
d_gene: NA
CDR3aa: CASSPYAGSSYEQYF
CDR3nt: TGTGCCAGCAGCCCTTATGCCGGGAGCTCCTACGAGCAGTACTTC

v_gene: TRBV29-1
len: 16
j_gene: TRBJ1-2
abundance: NA
d_gene: TRBD1
CDR3aa: CSVEGGQGVNNYGYTF
CDR3nt: TGCAGCGTTGAAGGTGGACAGGGGGTCAACAACTATGGCTACACCTTC

v_gene: TRBV5-6
len: 17
j_gene: TRBJ2-5
abundance: NA
d_gene: TRBD2
CDR3aa: CASSTVVGGGALETQYF
CDR3nt: TGTGCCAGCAGCACGGTTGTGGGCGGGGGGGCCCTTGAGACCCAGTACTTC

v_gene: TRBV19
len: 17
j_gene: TRBJ1-2
abundance: NA
d_gene: TRBD1
CDR3aa: CASTLLRGTGRRRGYTF
CDR3nt: TGTGCCAGTACCTTGCTCCGGGGGACAGGACGTCGGCGTGGCTACACCTTC

v_gene: TRBV27
len: 15
j_gene: TRBJ1-1
abundance: NA
d_gene: NA
CDR3aa: CASSSSPTGVTEAFF
CDR3nt: TGTGCCAGCAGTTCCTCTCCGACGGGGGTCACTGAAGCTTTCTTT

v_gene: TRBV7-2
len: 15
j_gene: TRBJ2-7
abundance: NA
d_gene: NA
CDR3aa: CASSLVGQLSYEQYF
CDR3nt: TGTGCCAGCAGCTTAGTGGGCCAGTTATCCTACGAGCAGTACTTC

v_gene: TRBV9
len: 15
j_gene: TRBJ1-5
abundance: NA
d_gene: TRBD1
CDR3aa: CASSATGESNQPQHF
CDR3nt: TGTGCCAGCAGCGCGACAGGGGAAAGTAATCAGCCCCAGCATTTT

v_gene: TRBV27
len: 19
j_gene: TRBJ2-1
abundance: NA
d_gene: TRBD2
CDR3aa: CASSPKSGAGGGSRDEQFF
CDR3nt: TGTGCCAGCAGTCCAAAGTCCGGAGCGGGGGGCGGTTCTCGCGATGAGCAGTTCTTC